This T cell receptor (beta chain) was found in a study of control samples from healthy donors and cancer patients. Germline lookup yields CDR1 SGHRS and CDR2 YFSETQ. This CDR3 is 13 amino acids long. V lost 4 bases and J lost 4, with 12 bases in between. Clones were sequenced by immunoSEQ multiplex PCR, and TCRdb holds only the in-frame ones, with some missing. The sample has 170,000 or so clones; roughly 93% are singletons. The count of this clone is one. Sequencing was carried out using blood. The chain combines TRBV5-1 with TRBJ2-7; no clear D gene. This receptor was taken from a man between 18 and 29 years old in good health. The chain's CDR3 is CASSPPSSYEQYF. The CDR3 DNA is TGCGCCAGCAGCCCCCCCTCGAGTTACGAGCAGTACTTC.